The source of this T cell receptor beta chain is a study of T cells in Graves' hyperthyroidism and ophthalmopathy. V was clipped by 1 base and J by 11 bases, with 11 bases between them. The CDR3 spans 12 residues. Looked up from germline, CDR1 is KGHSY and CDR2 is FQNENV. TCR beta CDR3 sequences were amplified from RNA transcripts. A first-round RT-PCR of the TCR CDR3 used the HTBI primer set. TCRdb fed the multiplex PCR reads into MiXCR, producing one record per CDR3 protein. The repertoire includes a few hundred thousand distinct CDR3 sequences, 13% to 15% of them detected once, and less than 20% sits in the top ten. Clinical symptoms, serum thyroxine and TRAb, thyroid ultrasound and orbital computed tomography were used for the diagnoses. The source of the PBMCs was more than 9.5 ml of fresh peripheral blood.

The clonotype comes from a woman younger than 35 with Graves' hyperthyroidism. The V gene is TRBV16, the J gene TRBJ1-1; possible D gene TRBD1, 5 bases. Sample: blood. CDR3 nucleotide sequence: TGTGCCAGCAGCCAATTTCCCAGGGTGGCTTTCTTT. It encodes CASSQFPRVAFF.